What follows is one T cell receptor beta chain and its context. Its specificity is not known. Germline V lookup: CDR1 MNHEY, CDR2 SMNVEV (reference sequence). The V gene lost 4 bases and the J gene lost 1 base, with 17 bases spanning the gap. The CDR3 spans 16 residues. Excluded: other autoimmune disease, uncontrolled infection, pregnancy or lactation. A diagnosis was made from clinical symptoms together with serum thyroxine, TRAb, thyroid ultrasound and orbital computed tomography. This sample stems from a study of Graves' ophthalmopathy and Graves' hyperthyroidism. Study results and limitations: Detected in blood as well were most expanded thyroid clonotypes with frequency above 0.001. Discrimination between ophthalmopathy and stable hyperthyroidism by a 13-signature model showed about 89% sensitivity and 70% to 82% specificity.

RNA transcripts provided the template for amplifying TCR beta CDR3 regions. RT-PCR was first run with HTBI primers, then multiplex PCR in a second round. TCRdb called the multiplex PCR reads again in MiXCR, with one record for every CDR3 protein. The sample consists of approximately 330,000 distinct CDR3 sequences, 17% of them appearing once. Sequenced: peripheral blood. This receptor was identified in an adult man with Graves' ophthalmopathy. The rearrangement uses TRBV27 and TRBJ2-7; the D call may be TRBD1 or TRBD2 (8 bases each). CDR3 residues: CASSSRGRGGSYEQYF. The CDR3 bases are TGTGCCAGCAGTTCCAGGGGGCGCGGGGGGTCCTACGAGCAGTACTTC.